The source of this TCR beta chain is a study of early T cells in non-severe SARS-CoV-2 infection. This clonotype was observed many times. CDR1 MNHNY and CDR2 SVGAGI come from the germline V gene (reference sequence). V dropped 5 bases and J dropped 0; count of bases not matched to a gene: 5. The CDR3 is 16 residues long. Each CDR3 protein is one row after TCRdb ran MiXCR on the 5' RACE reads. The sample includes about 49,000 distinct CDR3 sequences, around 4% of them seen just once. The specimen was whole blood. This TCR came from an adult who was a healthcare worker with PCR-confirmed SARS-CoV-2 infection or an uninfected control (not recorded which). V is TRBV6-6 and J is TRBJ2-7; 12 nucleotides match TRBD2. CDR3 sequence (DNA): TGTGCCAGCAGTGGGAGGACTAGCGGGACCTCCTACGAGCAGTACTTC. Translated, it gives CASSGRTSGTSYEQYF.